Shown below are 10 T cell receptor beta chains from a single sample sequenced in a study of shared clonotypes between healthy human individuals. Repertoires were generated with immunoSEQ multiplex PCR, while TCRdb's copy carries only in-frame clones and drops some. The table lists under 2,500,000 clones, approximately 96% of them singletons. The sequencing sample was made of naive CD4+ T cells sorted from blood. Subset reported: CD45RA+ positively selected. These receptors all stem from a man younger than 35 in good health.

A single count supports this clone. V usage is TRBV4-2 and J usage is TRBJ2-7, with D possibly matching TRBD2 (5 bases). The CDR3 loop spans 13 amino acids. Trimming stripped 3 bases from V and 6 bases from J, with 12 bases between. Germline V gives CDR1 LGHNA, CDR2 YNFKEQ. Here the CDR3 reads CASSQAWTPEQYF. CDR3 sequence (DNA): TGTGCCAGCAGCCAGGCGTGGACTCCCGAGCAGTACTTC.

To note about this clone: The identical CDR3 is also encoded by other nucleotide sequences in the sample. V is TRBV18 and J is TRBJ2-2; D not certain. The CDR3 is 16 residues long. Between the trimmed V and J ends, which lost 2 bases and 0 bases, there was a span of 10 bases. Germline-derived CDR1 and CDR2 are KGHSH and LQKENI. The CDR3 region is CASSPNSPSNTGELFF. CDR3 nucleotide sequence: TGTGCCAGCTCACCAAACTCCCCCTCGAACACCGGGGAGCTGTTTTTT.

The J gene is TRBJ2-2, the V gene TRBV29-1, with 8 bases that match TRBD1. The CDR3 contains 15 residues. Germline assignment: CDR1 SQVTM and CDR2 ANQGSEA. V lost 5 bases to trimming and J lost 4 bases; unmatched junction nucleotides: 9. The CDR3 region has the DNA TGCAGCGTTTCCCACGGACAGGGAGGCACCGGGGAGCTGTTTTTT. It specifies CSVSHGQGGTGELFF.

This sequence joins TRBV6-5 and TRBJ2-1; D may be TRBD2 (6 bases). Looked up from germline, CDR1 is MNHEY and CDR2 is SVGAGI. Between the trimmed V and J ends, which lost 6 bases and 14 bases, there was a span of 17 bases. The CDR3 has 12 residues. The DNA of the CDR3 is TGTGCCAGCAGGCGGGACTCCCTCGAGGAGTTCTTC. Its translation is CASRRDSLEEFF.

This rearrangement joins TRBV30 to TRBJ1-1, with D unclear. V was shortened by 1 base and J by 4 bases, with 4 bases between the two germline ends. Germline V CDR1 and CDR2: GTSNPN, SVGIG (reference sequence). This CDR3 region has 11 residues. The CDR3 is CAWSDVTEAFF. CDR3 coding DNA: TGTGCCTGGAGTGATGTCACTGAAGCTTTCTTT.

The genes are TRBV28 and TRBJ1-2, with D perhaps TRBD1 (6 bases). This CDR3 has 14 residues. Germline V CDR1 and CDR2: MDHEN, SYDVKM. The V gene lost 6 bases and the J gene lost 4 bases, with 15 bases spanning the gap. CDR3 DNA sequence: TGTGCCAGCAGGAATTCTGGGGGGGCCTATGGCTACACCTTC. Residues: CASRNSGGAYGYTF.

CDR3 coding DNA: TGCAGTGCTATTGCGGGCGGGGGGTGGTACTTC. It translates to CSAIAGGGWYF. The chain carries TRBV20-1 and TRBJ2-7, with 8 nucleotides matching TRBD2. The CDR3 covers 11 residues. Trimming took 4 bases from V and 12 from J; bases not matched to a gene: 8. Germline assignment: CDR1 DFQATT and CDR2 SNEGSKA (reference sequence).

For this clone: Other nucleotide sequences from this sample produce the same CDR3. This chain joins TRBV30 and TRBJ1-1, with 7 bases lining up with TRBD1. This CDR3 comprises 13 residues. Unmatched junction bases numbered 9, after V lost 3 bases and J lost 8 bases. Germline CDR1 is GTSNPN and CDR2 is SVGIG (reference sequence). CDR3 in amino acids: CAWSSWDSSEAFF. CDR3 coding DNA: TGTGCCTGGAGCTCTTGGGACAGCTCCGAAGCTTTCTTT.

On this clone: Other DNA variants within this sample encode the same CDR3. The rearrangement links TRBV6-5 to TRBJ2-7, with D possibly being TRBD1 (5 bases). The CDR3 consists of 13 residues. Germline V gene sequence: CDR1 MNHEY, CDR2 SVGAGI. V was pared by 6 bases and J by 0 bases, with 9 bases between. CDR3 loop: CASSRTSSYEQYF. The CDR3 DNA follows: TGTGCCAGCAGCCGGACAAGCTCCTACGAGCAGTACTTC.

The chain uses TRBV18 and TRBJ2-7; either TRBD1 or TRBD2 may fit D (6 bases each). Germline-derived CDR1 and CDR2 are KGHSH and LQKENI. The CDR3 is 22 residues long. Trimming took off 6 bases at V and 3 bases at J, with 39 bases between the two ends. CDR3 DNA: TGTGCCAGCTCCCCTCGTAAGGTAGCCCATACAGGATTCGCAGGGGACTTCTACGAGCAGTACTTC. Its protein product is CASSPRKVAHTGFAGDFYEQYF.